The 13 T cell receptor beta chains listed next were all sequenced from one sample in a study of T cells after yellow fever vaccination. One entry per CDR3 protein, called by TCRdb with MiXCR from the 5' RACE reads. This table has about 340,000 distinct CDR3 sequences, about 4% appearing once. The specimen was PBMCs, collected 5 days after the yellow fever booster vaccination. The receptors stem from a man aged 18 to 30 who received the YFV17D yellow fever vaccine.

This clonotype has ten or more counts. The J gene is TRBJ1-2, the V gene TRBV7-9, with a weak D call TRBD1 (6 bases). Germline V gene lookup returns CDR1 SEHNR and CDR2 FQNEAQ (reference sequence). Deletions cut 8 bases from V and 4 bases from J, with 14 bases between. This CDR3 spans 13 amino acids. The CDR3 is CASSPQGGYGYTF. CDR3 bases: TGTGCCAGCTCACCACAGGGAGGCTATGGCTACACCTTC. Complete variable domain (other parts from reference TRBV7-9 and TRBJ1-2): DTGVSQNPRHKITKRGQNVTFRCDPISEHNRLYWYRQTLGQGPEFLTYFQNEAQLEKSRLLSDRFSAERPKGSFSTLEIQRTEQGDSAMYLCASSPQGGYGYTFGSGTRLTVV.

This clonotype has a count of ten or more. The DNA for the CDR3 is TGCGCCAGCAGCTTGGGATCCTATGAGCAGTTCTTC. It encodes CASSLGSYEQFF. This chain links TRBV5-1 with TRBJ2-1; D unclear. The germline V gene has CDR1 SGHRS and CDR2 YFSETQ. V dropped 0 bases and J dropped 8 bases, with 6 bases sitting between them. The CDR3 consists of 12 residues.

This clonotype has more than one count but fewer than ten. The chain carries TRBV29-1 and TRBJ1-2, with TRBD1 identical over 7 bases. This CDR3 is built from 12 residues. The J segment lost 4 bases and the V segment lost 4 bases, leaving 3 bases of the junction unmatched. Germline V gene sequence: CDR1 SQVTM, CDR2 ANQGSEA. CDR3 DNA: TGCAGCGTTGCGGGACAGAGCTATGGCTACACCTTC. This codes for CSVAGQSYGYTF. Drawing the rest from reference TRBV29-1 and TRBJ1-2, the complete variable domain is SAVISQKPSRDICQRGTSLTIQCQVDSQVTMMFWYRQQPGQSLTLIATANQGSEATYESGFVIDKFPISRPNLTFSTLTVSNMSPEDSSIYLCSVAGQSYGYTFGSGTRLTVV.

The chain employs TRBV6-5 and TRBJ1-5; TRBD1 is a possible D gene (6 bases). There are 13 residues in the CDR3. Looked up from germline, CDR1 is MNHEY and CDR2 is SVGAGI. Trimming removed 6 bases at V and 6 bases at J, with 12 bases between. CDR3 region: CASSRGPAQPQHF. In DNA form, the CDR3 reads TGTGCCAGCAGCCGGGGGCCAGCTCAGCCCCAGCATTTT.

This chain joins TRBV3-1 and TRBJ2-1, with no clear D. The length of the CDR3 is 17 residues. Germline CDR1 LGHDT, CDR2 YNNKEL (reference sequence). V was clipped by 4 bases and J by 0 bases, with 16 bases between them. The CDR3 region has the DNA TGTGCCAGCAGCCCGAACATCGGCCGCACCTCCTACAATGAGCAGTTCTTC. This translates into CASSPNIGRTSYNEQFF.

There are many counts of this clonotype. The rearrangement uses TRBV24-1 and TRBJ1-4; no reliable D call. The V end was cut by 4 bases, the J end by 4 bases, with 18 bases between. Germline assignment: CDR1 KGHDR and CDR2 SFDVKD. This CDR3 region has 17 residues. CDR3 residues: CATSDQPSAGNNEKLFF. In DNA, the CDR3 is TGTGCCACCAGTGACCAGCCCTCTGCGGGGAATAATGAAAAACTGTTTTTT.

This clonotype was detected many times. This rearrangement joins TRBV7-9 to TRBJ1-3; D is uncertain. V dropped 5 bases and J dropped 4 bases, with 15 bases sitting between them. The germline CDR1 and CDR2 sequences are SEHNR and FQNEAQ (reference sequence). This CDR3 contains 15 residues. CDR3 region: CASSLGRVGGNTIYF. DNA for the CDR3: TGTGCCAGCAGCCTAGGAAGGGTCGGCGGAAACACCATATATTTT.

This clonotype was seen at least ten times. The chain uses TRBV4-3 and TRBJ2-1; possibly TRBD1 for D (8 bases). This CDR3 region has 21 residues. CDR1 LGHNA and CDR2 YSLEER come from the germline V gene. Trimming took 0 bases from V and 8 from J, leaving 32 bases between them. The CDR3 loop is CASSQEVGGRQGRGYVHEQFF. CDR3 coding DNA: TGCGCCAGCAGCCAAGAAGTAGGAGGGAGACAGGGGAGGGGTTATGTCCATGAGCAGTTCTTC.

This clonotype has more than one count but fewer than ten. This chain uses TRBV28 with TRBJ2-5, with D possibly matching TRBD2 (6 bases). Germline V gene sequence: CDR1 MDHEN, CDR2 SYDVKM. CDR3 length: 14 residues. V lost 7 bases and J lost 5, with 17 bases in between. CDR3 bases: TGTGCCAGCACCTCGGGGGAAGGGAGGGAGACCCAGTACTTC. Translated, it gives CASTSGEGRETQYF. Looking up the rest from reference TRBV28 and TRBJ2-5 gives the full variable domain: DVKVTQSSRYLVKRTGEKVFLECVQDMDHENMFWYRQDPGLGLRLIYFSYDVKMKEKGDIPEGYSVSREKKERFSLILESASTNQTSMYLCASTSGEGRETQYFGPGTRLLVL.

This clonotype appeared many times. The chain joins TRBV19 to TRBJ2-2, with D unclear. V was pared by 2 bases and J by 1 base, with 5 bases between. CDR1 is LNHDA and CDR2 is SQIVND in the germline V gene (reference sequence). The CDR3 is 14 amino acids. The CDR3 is CASSILENTGELFF. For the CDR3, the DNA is TGTGCCAGTAGTATACTTGAGAACACCGGGGAGCTGTTTTTT.

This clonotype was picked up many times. The CDR3 DNA is TGCGCCAGCAGCGTGGATCAGGCGGGGGGGCCGAATGAGCAGTTCTTC. Protein: CASSVDQAGGPNEQFF. V is TRBV5-1 and J is TRBJ2-1; 9 bases match TRBD2. Germline V gives CDR1 SGHRS, CDR2 YFSETQ. The V gene end was trimmed by 4 bases and the J gene end by 7 bases; junction bases not matched to a gene: 12. This CDR3 contains 16 residues.

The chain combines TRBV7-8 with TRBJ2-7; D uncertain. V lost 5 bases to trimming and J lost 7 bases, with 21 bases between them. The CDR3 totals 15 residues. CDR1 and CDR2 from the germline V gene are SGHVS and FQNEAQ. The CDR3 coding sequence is TGTGCCAGCAGCCCGCCGTACCCCAACCTGGGTGAGCAGTACGTC. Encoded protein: CASSPPYPNLGEQYV.

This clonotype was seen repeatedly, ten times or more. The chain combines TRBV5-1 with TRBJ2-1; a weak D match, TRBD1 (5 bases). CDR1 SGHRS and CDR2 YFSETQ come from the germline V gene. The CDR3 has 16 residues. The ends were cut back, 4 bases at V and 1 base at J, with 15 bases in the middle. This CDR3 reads CASSGLSQGSYNEQFF. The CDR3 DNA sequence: TGCGCCAGCAGCGGCCTTAGTCAGGGATCCTACAATGAGCAGTTCTTC.